A selection of T cell receptor beta chains follows, all from one sample in a study of T cell responses to AZD1222 COVID-19 vaccine. Measured with immunoSEQ multiplex PCR; TCRdb has only the in-frame clones, and not every one. The profile shows 74,000 or so clones, approximately 85% of them singletons. This sample comprised peripheral blood, obtained on day 0 of AZD1222 vaccination. These receptors were taken from an adult in good health. CDR3s include the opening cysteine and the closing phenylalanine or tryptophan. The D gene is left open where the match is weak. Clone size is not always given. Where it is, it says once, few, many or a class for expanded clones.

CDR3 protein: CAISEPTNEKLFF
CDR3 DNA: TGTGCCATCAGTGAGCCAACTAATGAAAAACTGTTTTTT
J gene: TRBJ1-4
D gene: NA
V gene: TRBV10-3
clone size: NA

CDR3 protein: CASSLGQGIIYEQYF
CDR3 DNA: TGTGCCAGCAGCTTAGGACAGGGGATAATTTACGAGCAGTACTTC
J gene: TRBJ2-7
D gene: TRBD1
V gene: TRBV7-2
clone size: NA

CDR3 protein: CAISERRASSGNTIYF
CDR3 DNA: TGTGCCATCAGTGAGAGGCGGGCGAGCTCTGGAAACACCATATATTTT
J gene: TRBJ1-3
D gene: NA
V gene: TRBV10-3
clone size: NA

CDR3 protein: CASSSQETQYF
CDR3 DNA: TGTGCCAGCAGCTCTCAGGAGACCCAGTACTTC
J gene: TRBJ2-5
D gene: NA
V gene: TRBV7-8
clone size: NA

CDR3 protein: CASSEALGRGYVAEAFF
CDR3 DNA: TGTGCCAGCAGTGAGGCCCTCGGGAGGGGGTATGTTGCTGAAGCTTTCTTT
J gene: TRBJ1-1
D gene: NA
V gene: TRBV6-1
clone size: NA

CDR3 protein: CACGNYGYTF
CDR3 DNA: TGTGCCTGTGGTAACTATGGCTACACCTTC
J gene: TRBJ1-2
D gene: NA
V gene: TRBV28
clone size: NA

CDR3 protein: CASSWRDSLYGYTF
CDR3 DNA: TGTGCCAGCAGCTGGCGGGACAGCCTCTATGGCTACACCTTC
J gene: TRBJ1-2
D gene: TRBD1
V gene: TRBV7-2
clone size: once

CDR3 protein: CASSGRGSSYEQYF
CDR3 DNA: TGTGCCAGCAGCGGCCGGGGGAGCTCCTACGAGCAGTACTTC
J gene: TRBJ2-7
D gene: NA
V gene: TRBV7-2
clone size: NA

CDR3 protein: CASSSLLAGVGLAYNEQFF
CDR3 DNA: TGTGCCAGCAGCTCGCTACTAGCGGGGGTCGGCCTAGCCTACAATGAGCAGTTCTTC
J gene: TRBJ2-1
D gene: TRBD2
V gene: TRBV6-6
clone size: NA

CDR3 protein: CASSQRQGGGEQYF
CDR3 DNA: TGTGCCAGCAGCCAACGACAGGGGGGTGGCGAGCAGTACTTC
J gene: TRBJ2-7
D gene: TRBD1
V gene: TRBV11-2
clone size: few

CDR3 protein: CSASRQGGGKLFF
CDR3 DNA: TGCAGTGCTAGTAGACAGGGCGGGGGAAAACTGTTTTTT
J gene: TRBJ1-4
D gene: TRBD1
V gene: TRBV20-1
clone size: NA

CDR3 protein: CASTGTRHADTQYF
CDR3 DNA: TGTGCCAGCACCGGTACGAGGCACGCGGATACGCAGTATTTT
J gene: TRBJ2-3
D gene: NA
V gene: TRBV6-5
clone size: NA

CDR3 protein: CASRDPAGAALRGTQYF
CDR3 DNA: TGTGCCAGTAGAGACCCAGCGGGGGCCGCCTTGAGGGGGACGCAGTATTTT
J gene: TRBJ2-3
D gene: TRBD2
V gene: TRBV19
clone size: NA

CDR3 protein: CASSFLAGANNEQFF
CDR3 DNA: TGCGCCAGCAGCTTTCTAGCGGGGGCAAACAATGAGCAGTTCTTC
J gene: TRBJ2-1
D gene: TRBD2
V gene: TRBV5-1
clone size: NA

CDR3 protein: CASSQGPRGTQETQYF
CDR3 DNA: TGCGCCAGCAGCCAGGGGCCTCGCGGGACACAAGAGACCCAGTACTTC
J gene: TRBJ2-5
D gene: NA
V gene: TRBV4-1
clone size: NA

CDR3 protein: CASSQAWRGAYNEQFF
CDR3 DNA: TGTGCCAGCAGCCAAGCGTGGCGGGGGGCCTACAATGAGCAGTTCTTC
J gene: TRBJ2-1
D gene: TRBD2
V gene: TRBV3-1/TRBV3-2
clone size: NA

CDR3 protein: CASSPRGRYGYTF
CDR3 DNA: TGTGCCAGCAGCCCTCGAGGGAGATATGGCTACACCTTC
J gene: TRBJ1-2
D gene: NA
V gene: TRBV11-2
clone size: NA